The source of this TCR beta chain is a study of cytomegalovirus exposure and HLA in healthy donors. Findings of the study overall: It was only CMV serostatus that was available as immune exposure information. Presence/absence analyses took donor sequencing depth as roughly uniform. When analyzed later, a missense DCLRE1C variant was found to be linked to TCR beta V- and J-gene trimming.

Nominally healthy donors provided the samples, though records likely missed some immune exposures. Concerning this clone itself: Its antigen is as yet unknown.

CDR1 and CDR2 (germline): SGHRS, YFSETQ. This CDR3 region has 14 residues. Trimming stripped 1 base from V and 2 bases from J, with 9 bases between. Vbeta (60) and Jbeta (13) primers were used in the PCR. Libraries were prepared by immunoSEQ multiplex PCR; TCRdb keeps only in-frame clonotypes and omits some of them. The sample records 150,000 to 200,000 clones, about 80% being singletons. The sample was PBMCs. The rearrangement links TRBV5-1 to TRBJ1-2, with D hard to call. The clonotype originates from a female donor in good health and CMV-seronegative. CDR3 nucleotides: TGCGCCAGCAGCTTGCTGGACTGGAACTATGGCTACACCTTC. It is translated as CASSLLDWNYGYTF.